What follows are 17 T cell receptor beta chains derived from one specimen sequenced in a study of CD8 T cells in ankylosing spondylitis. TCRdb re-derived calls from the 5' RACE reads in MiXCR, one entry per CDR3 protein. The repertoire holds hundreds of thousands of distinct CDR3 sequences, about 10% seen once, with about a fifth in the top ten. The specimen sequenced was blood, either unsorted or a sorted T cell fraction (not recorded which). Receptors were obtained from a male donor with ankylosing spondylitis or in good health (not recorded which).

This clonotype was detected many times. The rearrangement uses TRBV5-1 and TRBJ1-4, with D hard to call. Trimming shortened V by 1 base and J by 0 bases, and 10 bases separated the two germline ends. CDR1 is SGHRS, CDR2 YFSETQ, per germline. There are 16 residues in the CDR3. The CDR3 nucleotides read TGCGCCAGCAGCTTGCGAAGGGCGGCAACTAATGAAAAACTGTTTTTT. As protein: CASSLRRAATNEKLFF. Drawing the rest from reference TRBV5-1 and TRBJ1-4, the complete variable domain is KAGVTQTPRYLIKTRGQQVTLSCSPISGHRSVSWYQQTPGQGLQFLFEYFSETQRNKGNFPGRFSGRQFSNSRSEMNVSTLELGDSALYLCASSLRRAATNEKLFFGSGTQLSVL.

This clonotype was counted a few times. The chain uses TRBV5-1 and TRBJ1-1; 7 bases line up with TRBD1. CDR3 length: 14 residues. V gave up 3 bases and J gave up 1 base; unmatched junction bases: 3. Germline loops: CDR1 SGHRS, CDR2 YFSETQ. Here the CDR3 DNA reads TGCGCCAGCAGCTCGGGGACAGCGAACACTGAAGCTTTCTTT. Translation gives CASSSGTANTEAFF.

In its sample, this clonotype was seen a few times. The chain links TRBV14 to TRBJ2-5; 8 bases agree with TRBD2. Unmatched junction bases numbered 12, after V lost 3 bases and J lost 3 bases. The germline gives CDR1 SGHDN, CDR2 FVKESK. This CDR3 has 17 amino acids. The CDR3 DNA is TGTGCCAGCAGCCATAAGACAGCGGGGGTACTTAAAGAGACCCAGTACTTC. It specifies CASSHKTAGVLKETQYF.

This rearrangement joins TRBV12-3 or TRBV12-4 to TRBJ1-3, with D unclear. Trimming stripped 8 bases from V and 0 bases from J, with 8 bases between. The CDR3 has 13 amino acids. This chain's CDR3 is CASELSSGNTIYF. The CDR3 DNA sequence: TGTGCCAGCGAACTCTCCTCTGGAAACACCATATATTTT.

In its sample, this clonotype was seen many times. This chain connects TRBV5-1 to TRBJ2-3, with 7 bases identical to TRBD2. This CDR3 region has 15 residues. V shed 4 bases and J 4 bases; nucleotides not matched to a gene: 9. From germline, CDR1 is SGHRS and CDR2 YFSETQ. In DNA, the CDR3 is TGCGCCAGCAGCCTCGAGGGGAGGGTTGCAGATACGCAGTATTTT. Protein sequence: CASSLEGRVADTQYF.

This clonotype was seen many times. The chain couples TRBV11-2 to TRBJ2-5; unclear D gene. V was trimmed by 0 bases and J by 5 bases, leaving 19 bases between them. Germline CDR1 SGHAT, CDR2 FQNNGV. The CDR3 contains 17 residues. CDR3 in amino acids: CASSLELPRWFRETQYF. CDR3 coding DNA: TGTGCCAGCAGCTTAGAGCTCCCTCGTTGGTTCCGGGAGACCCAGTACTTC.

V is TRBV12-3 or TRBV12-4 and J is TRBJ1-5; a weak D match, TRBD1 (6 bases). The CDR3 consists of 16 residues. Deletions cut 2 bases from V and 0 bases from J, with 11 bases between. This chain's CDR3 is CASSLQGLNSNQPQHF. CDR3 in DNA: TGTGCCAGCAGTTTACAGGGGCTTAATAGCAATCAGCCCCAGCATTTT.

This clonotype occurred many times. V is TRBV11-2 and J is TRBJ1-2; 10 nucleotides align to TRBD1. The V and J ends lost 5 bases and 4 bases, in that order; junction bases with no gene match: 13. Germline lookup yields CDR1 SGHAT and CDR2 FQNNGV. This CDR3 spans 17 amino acids. CDR3 sequence: CASSPEAGQGVPYGYTF. The DNA for the CDR3 is TGTGCCAGCAGCCCTGAGGCCGGACAGGGGGTTCCCTATGGCTACACCTTC.

The genes are TRBV27 and TRBJ2-3, with D hard to call. CDR1 is MNHEY and CDR2 is SMNVEV in the germline V gene (reference sequence). V gave up 0 bases and J gave up 4 bases, with 8 bases separating them. The CDR3 sequence is 14 residues long. The CDR3 DNA follows: TGTGCCAGCAGTTTATCTTCCGGAGCAGATACGCAGTATTTT. This sequence encodes CASSLSSGADTQYF.

The gene calls are TRBV18 and TRBJ2-5, with TRBD1 matching over 7 bases. V gave up 0 bases and J gave up 3 bases; unmatched junction bases: 19. Germline CDR1 is KGHSH and CDR2 is LQKENI. This CDR3 comprises 20 residues. The CDR3 region is CASSPPLGPGKTGWEETQYF. In nucleotides, the CDR3 is TGTGCCAGCTCACCACCTTTGGGACCTGGAAAGACAGGGTGGGAAGAGACCCAGTACTTC.

This clonotype was counted many times. The genes are TRBV20-1 and TRBJ2-2, with 7 bases that match TRBD2. J lost 6 bases, V lost 5 bases, and 6 bases had no gene match. Looked up from germline, CDR1 is DFQATT and CDR2 is SNEGSKA (reference sequence). The CDR3 runs 13 residues. In DNA, the CDR3 is TGCAGTGCTTCGGGACTACCGGCCGGGGAGCTGTTTTTT. This encodes CSASGLPAGELFF.

This clonotype was seen a handful of times. The V gene is TRBV7-3, the J gene TRBJ2-1; 11 nucleotides match TRBD2. The junction had 3 bases not matched to a gene; V was cut back by 3 bases and J by 5 bases. There are 15 residues in the CDR3. CDR1 and CDR2 from the germline V gene are SGHTA and FQGTGA. The chain's CDR3 is CASSFSGGAHNEQFF. CDR3 coding DNA: TGTGCCAGCAGCTTTAGCGGGGGGGCCCACAATGAGCAGTTCTTC.

This clonotype has ten or more counts. This chain connects TRBV12-3 or TRBV12-4 to TRBJ1-5, with 8 positions matching TRBD1. The CDR3 runs to 16 residues. Trimming cost V 6 bases and J 3 bases; bases outside gene matches: 10. The CDR3: CASSRGTGEANQPQHF. In DNA, the CDR3 is TGTGCCAGCAGCCGTGGGACAGGTGAGGCCAATCAGCCCCAGCATTTT.

This clonotype occurred many times. The chain combines TRBV7-2 with TRBJ2-1; 8 nucleotides agree with TRBD2. Germline-derived CDR1 and CDR2 are SGHTA and FQGNSA. The CDR3 is 17 amino acids. V lost 3 bases to trimming and J lost 4 bases; unmatched junction nucleotides: 11. The chain's CDR3 is CASSFQSGGPPYNEQFF. The CDR3 coding sequence is TGTGCCAGCAGCTTCCAAAGCGGGGGACCCCCATACAATGAGCAGTTCTTC. The full variable domain, completed using reference TRBV7-2 and TRBJ2-1, is GAGVSQSPSNKVTEKGKDVELRCDPISGHTALYWYRQSLGQGLEFLIYFQGNSAPDKSGLPSDRFSAERTGGSVSTLTIQRTQQEDSAVYLCASSFQSGGPPYNEQFFGPGTRLTVL.

This clonotype was seen ten or more times. The J gene is TRBJ2-1, the V gene TRBV11-1; D uncertain. Per germline, CDR1 SGHAT and CDR2 FQDESV (reference sequence). The CDR3 sequence is 13 residues long. Trimming shortened V by 5 bases and J by 4 bases, and 9 bases separated the two germline ends. The CDR3 region has the DNA TGTGCCAGCAGCGAAGGTGCGTACAATGAGCAGTTCTTC. It encodes CASSEGAYNEQFF.

To note about this clonotype: Possible read error: a much larger clone is one base away. The rearrangement uses TRBV12-3 or TRBV12-4 and TRBJ1-2; 9 bases map to TRBD1. The CDR3 is 15 amino acids. In DNA form, the CDR3 reads TGTGCCAGCAATTTATGGACAGGGGTGAACTATGGCTACACCTTC. Translated, it gives CASNLWTGVNYGYTF.

A few counts support this clonotype. The chain uses TRBV20-1 and TRBJ1-6; no firm D call. V was shortened by 0 bases and J by 3 bases, with 6 bases between the two germline ends. From germline, CDR1 is DFQATT and CDR2 SNEGSKA (reference sequence). The CDR3 totals 14 residues. CDR3 in amino acids: CSARDLSYNSPLHF. CDR3 DNA sequence: TGCAGTGCTAGAGATCTCAGCTATAATTCACCCCTCCACTTT.